This is a list of T cell receptor beta chains from one sample in a study of OX40 agonist ivuxolimab in advanced cancers. Only in-frame clones appear in the TCRdb table, and some are missing; sequencing was by immunoSEQ multiplex PCR. Of roughly 24,000 clones detected, about nine tenths appear once; the ten largest clones hold 30% to 35%. This sample comprised CD4+ or CD8+ T cells sorted from blood, obtained in a trial of the OX40 agonist ivuxolimab. Receptors were obtained from an adult with an advanced solid tumor such as melanoma, head and neck, liver or kidney cancer. CDR3s include the opening cysteine and the closing phenylalanine or tryptophan. D genes are given only for firm matches. Where a row states a size, it is once, few, many or the class of an expanded clone; other rows omit it.

>TRBJ1-1|.|TRBV4-3|.
TGCGCCAGCAGCCAAGGGAGCAGGGGATTAGTGAACACTGAAGCTTTCTTT
CASSQGSRGLVNTEAFF
>TRBJ2-5|.|TRBV11-3|.
TGTGCCAGCAGCCCTGGGCGGCGAGAGACCCAGTACTTC
CASSPGRRETQYF
>TRBJ1-3|.|TRBV7-2|TRBD1
TGTGCCAGCAGCTCGGGACAGGGGGCCTACACCATATATTTT
CASSSGQGAYTIYF
>TRBJ1-2|.|TRBV7-9|.
TGTGCCAGCAGCTCACAACGATCAGGGCCCACCTATAACTATGGCTACACCTTC
CASSSQRSGPTYNYGYTF
>TRBJ2-5|.|TRBV29-1|TRBD2
TGCAGCGTTGCTGGGACTAGCGGGGAGGGGGAGACCCAGTACTTC
CSVAGTSGEGETQYF
>TRBJ2-2|.|TRBV2|.
TGTGCCAGCGGGATAGTTCCGGGGTTGAGCGGGGAGCTGTTTTTT
CASGIVPGLSGELFF
>TRBJ2-1|.|TRBV5-4|.
TGTGCCAGCAGCTTGGTCGGGGGTTCCTACAATGAGCAGTTCTTC
CASSLVGGSYNEQFF
>TRBJ1-1|.|TRBV6-5|TRBD1
TGTGCCAGCAGATTACAGGGGGCGAGCACTGAAGCTTTCTTT
CASRLQGASTEAFF
>TRBJ2-2|few|TRBV18|.
TGTGCCAGCTCCCCAGCGCCAATCACCGGGGAGCTGTTTTTT
CASSPAPITGELFF
>TRBJ1-5|.|TRBV1|.
TGCACCAGCAGCCAAGAGTTTTGGGGGACAGGGGGCCATCAGCCCCAGCATTTT
CTSSQEFWGTGGHQPQHF
>TRBJ2-3|.|TRBV28|TRBD2
TGTGCCAGCAGGGGTAGCGGGGGGGTCATAGATACGCAGTATTTT
CASRGSGGVIDTQYF
>TRBJ2-7|.|TRBV5-8|TRBD1
TGTGCCAGCAGCTTATCTCCGGGACAGGGCCACGAGCAGTACTTC
CASSLSPGQGHEQYF
>TRBJ1-5|.|TRBV6-6|.
TGTGCCAGCAGTTACGGGGAGGGGTGGAATCAGCCCCAGCATTTT
CASSYGEGWNQPQHF
>TRBJ2-2|.|TRBV6-5|.
TGTGCCAGCACCCTAGGGCTAGCGTCCGGGGAGCTGTTTTTT
CASTLGLASGELFF
>TRBJ2-1|once|TRBV7-6|TRBD2
TGTGCCAGCAGCTCCGGGACTAGCAACAATGAGCAGTTCTTC
CASSSGTSNNEQFF
>TRBJ2-5|.|TRBV5-1|TRBD1
TGCGCCAGCAGCTCTCACAGGGGGGCACCCCAAGAGACCCAGTACTTC
CASSSHRGAPQETQYF
>TRBJ2-3|.|TRBV30|.
TGTGCCTGGAGGGTGCAGGACACAGATACGCAGTATTTT
CAWRVQDTDTQYF
>TRBJ2-3|.|TRBV5-6|TRBD2
TGTGCCAGCAGCTCCGGGTTAGCGGGGGTAGATACGCAGTATTTT
CASSSGLAGVDTQYF
>TRBJ2-5|.|TRBV5-1|.
TGCGCCAGCAGCTTGTCGCCTAGCACTCAAGAGACCCAGTACTTC
CASSLSPSTQETQYF
>TRBJ1-2|.|TRBV11-2|TRBD1
TGTGCCAGCAGCACCCGGACAGGGGGATATGGCTACACCTTC
CASSTRTGGYGYTF
>TRBJ2-3|.|TRBV5-1|TRBD1
TGCGCCAGCACCCAGGGGGTAGAGCAGTATTTT
CASTQGVEQYF
>TRBJ1-1|.|TRBV27|.
TGTGCCAGCAGCCTTTGGGGTATGAACACTGAAGCTTTCTTT
CASSLWGMNTEAFF
>TRBJ2-5|.|TRBV4-2|.
TGTGCCAGCAGCCCTTACAGGGCTGAAGAGACCCAGTACTTC
CASSPYRAEETQYF
>TRBJ2-2|.|TRBV11-3|.
TGTGCCAGCAGCTCCGGAGGCAGGTCCGGGGAGCTGTTTTTT
CASSSGGRSGELFF
>TRBJ2-5|.|TRBV12-5|TRBD2
TGTGCTAGTGCGGCGGGAGATGGAGTAGAGACCCAGTACTTC
CASAAGDGVETQYF
>TRBJ2-2|.|TRBV6-1|.
TGTGCCAGCAGCCCAACGAGGGGCACCGGGGAGCTGTTTTTT
CASSPTRGTGELFF
>TRBJ1-2|.|TRBV2|.
TGTGCCAGCAACGAGGGAGCTAACTATGGCTACACCTTC
CASNEGANYGYTF
>TRBJ2-3|.|TRBV7-9|.
TGTGCCAGCAGCTTAGTGGGGGGTTCGCAGTATTTT
CASSLVGGSQYF
>TRBJ2-1|once|TRBV7-7|TRBD2
TGTGCCAGCAGCTTAAGGACGGGAGGTGAGCAGTTCTTC
CASSLRTGGEQFF
>TRBJ2-1|.|TRBV14|.
TGTGCCAGCAGCCGCCATGGCGAGCGCGGCAATGAGCAGTTCTTC
CASSRHGERGNEQFF
>TRBJ2-2|.|TRBV19|.
TGTGCCAAGTCCCGCCGACGGCAGGTGAACACCGGGGAGCTGTTTTTT
CAKSRRRQVNTGELFF
>TRBJ1-5|.|TRBV10-3|.
TGTGCCATCAGTGGGTCTGGGGGGCAGGGGCAGCCCCAGCATTTT
CAISGSGGQGQPQHF
>TRBJ1-2|.|TRBV7-2|.
TGTGCCAGCAGCCCAAGTGGCAGCCTTGCCTATGGCTACACCTTC
CASSPSGSLAYGYTF
>TRBJ2-3|.|TRBV10-1|TRBD2
TGCGCCAGCAGTTCGGGGGGGGTGAGCACAGATACGCAGTATTTT
CASSSGGVSTDTQYF
>TRBJ1-1|.|TRBV5-1|.
TGCGCCAGCAACCCGCAGCAGTATCAGGGCACTGAAGCTTTCTTT
CASNPQQYQGTEAFF
>TRBJ1-2|.|TRBV6-1|TRBD1
TGTGCCAGCAGTGTGGACAGGGGGTATGGCTACACCTTC
CASSVDRGYGYTF
>TRBJ1-2|.|TRBV5-5|.
TGTGCCAGCAGCACGAGAAGCTATGGCTACACCTTC
CASSTRSYGYTF
>TRBJ1-2|.|TRBV6-5|.
TGTGCCAGCACCCCCTCCGGGTCCGGGCCCTATGGCTACACCTTC
CASTPSGSGPYGYTF
>TRBJ2-7|.|TRBV5-5|.
TGTGCCAGCAGCTCTCTAGCCAGCGAGCAGTACTTC
CASSSLASEQYF
>TRBJ1-3|.|TRBV11-2|.
TGTGCCAGCAGCTTAGAAGTTGGGATTACCCTAGGAACCTCTGGAAACACCATATATTTT
CASSLEVGITLGTSGNTIYF
>TRBJ1-2|.|TRBV25-1|.
TGTGCCAGCAGCCAAAGGGGTTCCTATGGCTACACCTTC
CASSQRGSYGYTF
>TRBJ2-5|.|TRBV18|.
TGTGCCAGCTCAACACTCACGGGACCCGAGAAAGAGACCCAGTACTTC
CASSTLTGPEKETQYF
>TRBJ1-2|.|TRBV19|TRBD1
TGTGCCGGAAGATCGACAGGGGAGGATGGCTACACCTTC
CAGRSTGEDGYTF